This TCR beta chain originates from a study of blood T cell repertoires in COVID-19. About the research overall: Acute-phase and convalescent COVID-19 samples originated in the United States, Italy and Spain. Sample material is recorded as cDNA or gDNA derived from T cells, B-cell-depleted T cells, or PBMCs.

TCRdb's table, derived via immunoSEQ multiplex PCR, lists solely in-frame clones and lacks some. The top ten clones hold approximately 3.9% of a sample with 150,000 or so clones, roughly 84% of them seen once. The germline CDR1 and CDR2 sequences are MDHEN and SYDVKM. The CDR3 length is 15 residues. The J segment lost 4 bases and the V segment lost 3 bases, leaving 6 bases of the junction unmatched. The sequenced sample was peripheral blood. The receptor was derived from a woman aged 55 to 70 with acute or convalescent COVID-19. This chain joins TRBV28 and TRBJ2-1; 7 bases are a match to TRBD2. The CDR3: CASSFPQRGYNEQFF. The CDR3 bases are TGTGCCAGCAGTTTTCCCCAGCGGGGATACAATGAGCAGTTCTTC.